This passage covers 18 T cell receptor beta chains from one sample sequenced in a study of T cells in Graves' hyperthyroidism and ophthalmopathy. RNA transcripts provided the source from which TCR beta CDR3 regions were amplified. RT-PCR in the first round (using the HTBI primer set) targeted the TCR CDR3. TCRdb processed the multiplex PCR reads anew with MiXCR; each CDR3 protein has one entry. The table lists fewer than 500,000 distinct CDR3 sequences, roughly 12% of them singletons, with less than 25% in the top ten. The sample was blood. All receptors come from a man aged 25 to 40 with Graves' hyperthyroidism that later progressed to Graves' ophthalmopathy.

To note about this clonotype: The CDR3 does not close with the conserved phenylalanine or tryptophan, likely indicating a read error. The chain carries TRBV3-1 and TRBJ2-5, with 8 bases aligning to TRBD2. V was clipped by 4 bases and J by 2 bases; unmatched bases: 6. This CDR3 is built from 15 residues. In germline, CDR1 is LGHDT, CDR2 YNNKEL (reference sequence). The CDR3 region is CASSREIAGQETQYC. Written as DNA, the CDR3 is TGTGCCAGCAGCCGAGAGATAGCGGGGCAAGAGACCCAGTACTGC.

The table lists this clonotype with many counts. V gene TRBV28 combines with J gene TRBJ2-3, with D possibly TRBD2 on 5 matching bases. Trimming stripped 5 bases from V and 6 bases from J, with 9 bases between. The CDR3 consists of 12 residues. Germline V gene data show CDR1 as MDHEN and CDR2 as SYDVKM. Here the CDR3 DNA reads TGTGCCAGCAGTCCCCCGGGGGATACGCAGTATTTT. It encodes CASSPPGDTQYF.

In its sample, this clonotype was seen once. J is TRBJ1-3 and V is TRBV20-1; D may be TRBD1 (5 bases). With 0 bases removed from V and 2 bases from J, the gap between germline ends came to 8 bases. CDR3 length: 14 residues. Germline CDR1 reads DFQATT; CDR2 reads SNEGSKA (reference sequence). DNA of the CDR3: TGCAGTGCTAGAGATTTCAGGGCTGGAAACACCATATATTTT. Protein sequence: CSARDFRAGNTIYF.

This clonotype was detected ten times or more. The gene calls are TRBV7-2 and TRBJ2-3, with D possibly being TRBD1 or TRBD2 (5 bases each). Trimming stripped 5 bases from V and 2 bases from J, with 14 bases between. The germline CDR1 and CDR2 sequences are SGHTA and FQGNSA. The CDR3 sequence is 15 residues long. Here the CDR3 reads CASSLNPGTTDTQYF. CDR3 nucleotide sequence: TGTGCCAGCAGCCTCAACCCAGGGACCACAGATACGCAGTATTTT.

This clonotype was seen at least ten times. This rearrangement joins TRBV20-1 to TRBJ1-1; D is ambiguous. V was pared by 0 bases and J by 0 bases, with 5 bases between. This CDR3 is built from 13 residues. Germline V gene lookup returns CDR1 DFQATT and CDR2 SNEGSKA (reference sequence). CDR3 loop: CSARDSLNTEAFF. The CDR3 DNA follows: TGCAGTGCTAGAGACAGCTTGAACACTGAAGCTTTCTTT.

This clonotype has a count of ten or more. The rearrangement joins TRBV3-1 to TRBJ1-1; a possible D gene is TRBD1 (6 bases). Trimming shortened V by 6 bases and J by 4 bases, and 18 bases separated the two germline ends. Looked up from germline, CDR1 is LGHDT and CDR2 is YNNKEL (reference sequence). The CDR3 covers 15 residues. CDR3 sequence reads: CASRPTGNVGTEAFF. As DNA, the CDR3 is TGTGCCAGCAGACCAACAGGGAATGTGGGCACTGAAGCTTTCTTT.

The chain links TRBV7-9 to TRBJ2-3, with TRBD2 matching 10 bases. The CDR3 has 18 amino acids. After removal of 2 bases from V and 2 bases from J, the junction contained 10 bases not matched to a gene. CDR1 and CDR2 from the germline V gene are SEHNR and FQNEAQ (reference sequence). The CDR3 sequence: CASSLSISGGGPTDTQYF. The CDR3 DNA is TGTGCCAGCAGCTTAAGTATCAGCGGGGGGGGCCCCACAGATACGCAGTATTTT.

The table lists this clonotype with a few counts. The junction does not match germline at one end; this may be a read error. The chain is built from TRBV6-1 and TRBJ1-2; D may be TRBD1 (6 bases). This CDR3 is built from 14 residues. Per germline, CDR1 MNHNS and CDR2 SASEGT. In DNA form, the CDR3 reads TGTGCCAGCAGTAAAGCCGGACAGAACTATGGCTACACCTTC. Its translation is CASSKAGQNYGYTF.

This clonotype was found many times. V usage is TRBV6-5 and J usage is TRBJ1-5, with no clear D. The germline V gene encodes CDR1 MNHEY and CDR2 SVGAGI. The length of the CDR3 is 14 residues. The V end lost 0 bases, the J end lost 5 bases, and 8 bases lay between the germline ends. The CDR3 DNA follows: TGTGCCAGCAGTTACTCCCCAGGCTATCAGCCCCAGCATTTT. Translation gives CASSYSPGYQPQHF.

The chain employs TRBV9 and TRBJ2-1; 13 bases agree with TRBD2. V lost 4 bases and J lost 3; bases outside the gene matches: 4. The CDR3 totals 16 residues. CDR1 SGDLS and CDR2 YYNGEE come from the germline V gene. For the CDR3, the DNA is TGTGCCAGCAGCCCTTGGACTAGCGGGGGCTACAATGAGCAGTTCTTC. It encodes CASSPWTSGGYNEQFF.

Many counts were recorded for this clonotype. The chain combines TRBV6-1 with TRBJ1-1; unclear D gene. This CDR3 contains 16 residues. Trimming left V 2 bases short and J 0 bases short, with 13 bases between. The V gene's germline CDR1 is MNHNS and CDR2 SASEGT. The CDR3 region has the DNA TGTGCCAGCAGTGAATTCCCAGGCTTCATGAACACTGAAGCTTTCTTT. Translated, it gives CASSEFPGFMNTEAFF.

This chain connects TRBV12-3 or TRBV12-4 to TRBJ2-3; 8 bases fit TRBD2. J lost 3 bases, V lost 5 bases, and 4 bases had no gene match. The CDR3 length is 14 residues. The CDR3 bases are TGTGCCAGCAGTCCGGGGGGGAAGACAGATACGCAGTATTTT. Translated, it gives CASSPGGKTDTQYF.

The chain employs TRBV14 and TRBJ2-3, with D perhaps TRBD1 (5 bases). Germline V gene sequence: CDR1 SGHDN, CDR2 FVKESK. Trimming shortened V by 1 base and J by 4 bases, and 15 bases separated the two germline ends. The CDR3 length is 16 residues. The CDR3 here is CASSQVGSGPADTQYF. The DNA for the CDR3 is TGTGCCAGCAGCCAAGTAGGCTCAGGGCCAGCAGATACGCAGTATTTT.

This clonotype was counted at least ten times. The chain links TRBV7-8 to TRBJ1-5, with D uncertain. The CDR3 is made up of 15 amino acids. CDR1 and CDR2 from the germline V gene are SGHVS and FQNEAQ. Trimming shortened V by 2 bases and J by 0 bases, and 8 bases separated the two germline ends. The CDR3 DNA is TGTGCCAGCAGCTTAATTGGGTATAGCAATCAGCCCCAGCATTTT. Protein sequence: CASSLIGYSNQPQHF.

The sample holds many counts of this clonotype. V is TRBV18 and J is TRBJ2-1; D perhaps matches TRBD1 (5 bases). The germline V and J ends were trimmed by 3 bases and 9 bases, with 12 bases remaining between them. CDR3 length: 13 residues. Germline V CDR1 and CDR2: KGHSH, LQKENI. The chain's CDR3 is CASSPAGQGEQFF. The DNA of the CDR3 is TGTGCCAGCTCACCGGCCGGGCAGGGTGAGCAGTTCTTC.

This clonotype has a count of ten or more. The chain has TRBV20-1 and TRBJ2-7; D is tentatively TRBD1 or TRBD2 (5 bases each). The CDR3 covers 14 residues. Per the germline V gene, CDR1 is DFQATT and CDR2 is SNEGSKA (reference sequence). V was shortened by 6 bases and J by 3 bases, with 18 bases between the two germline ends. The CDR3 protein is CSAPSGTDGYEQYF. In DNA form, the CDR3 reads TGCAGTGCCCCCTCCGGGACCGATGGCTACGAGCAGTACTTC.

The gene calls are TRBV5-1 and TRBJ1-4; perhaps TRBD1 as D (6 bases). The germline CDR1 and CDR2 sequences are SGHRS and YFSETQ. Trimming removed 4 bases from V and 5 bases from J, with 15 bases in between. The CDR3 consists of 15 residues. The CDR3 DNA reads TGCGCCAGCAGCACTCACAGGGAGGGGAATGAAAAACTGTTTTTT. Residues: CASSTHREGNEKLFF.

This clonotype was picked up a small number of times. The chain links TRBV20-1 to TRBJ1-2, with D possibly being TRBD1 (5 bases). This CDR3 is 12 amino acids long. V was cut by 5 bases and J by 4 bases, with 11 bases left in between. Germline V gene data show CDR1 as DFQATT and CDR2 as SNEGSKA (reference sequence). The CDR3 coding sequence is TGCAGTGCTCATAAGACAGCCTATGGCTACACCTTC. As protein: CSAHKTAYGYTF.